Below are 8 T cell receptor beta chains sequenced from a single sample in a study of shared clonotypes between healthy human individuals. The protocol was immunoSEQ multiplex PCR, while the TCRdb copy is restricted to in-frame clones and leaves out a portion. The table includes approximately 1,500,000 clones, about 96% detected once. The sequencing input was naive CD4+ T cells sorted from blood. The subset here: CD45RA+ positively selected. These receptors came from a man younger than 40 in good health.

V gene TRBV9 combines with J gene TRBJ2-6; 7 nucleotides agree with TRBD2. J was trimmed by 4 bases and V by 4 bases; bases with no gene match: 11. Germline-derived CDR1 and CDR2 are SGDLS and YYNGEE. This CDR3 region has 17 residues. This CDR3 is CASSPVAGAPGANVLTF. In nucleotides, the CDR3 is TGTGCCAGCAGCCCCGTTGCGGGAGCTCCCGGGGCCAACGTCCTGACTTTC. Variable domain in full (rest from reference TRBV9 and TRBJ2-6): DSGVTQTPKHLITATGQRVTLRCSPRSGDLSVYWYQQSLDQGLQFLIQYYNGEERAKGNILERFSAQQFPDLHSELNLSSLELGDSALYFCASSPVAGAPGANVLTFGAGSRLTVL.

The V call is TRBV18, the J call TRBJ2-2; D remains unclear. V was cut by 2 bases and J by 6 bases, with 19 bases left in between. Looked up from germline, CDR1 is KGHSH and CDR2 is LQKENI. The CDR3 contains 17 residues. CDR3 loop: CASSPAIFRGRAGELFF. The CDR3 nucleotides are TGTGCCAGCTCACCAGCCATATTCCGAGGTCGGGCCGGGGAGCTGTTTTTT. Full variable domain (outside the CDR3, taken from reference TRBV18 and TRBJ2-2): NAGVMQNPRHLVRRRGQEARLRCSPMKGHSHVYWYRQLPEEGLKFMVYLQKENIIDESGMPKERFSAEFPKEGPSILRIQQVVRGDSAAYFCASSPAIFRGRAGELFFGEGSRLTVL.

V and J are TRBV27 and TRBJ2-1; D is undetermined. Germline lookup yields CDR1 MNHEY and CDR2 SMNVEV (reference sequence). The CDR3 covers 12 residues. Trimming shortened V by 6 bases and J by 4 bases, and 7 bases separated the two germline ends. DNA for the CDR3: TGTGCCAGCAGATTTTCGTACAATGAGCAGTTCTTC. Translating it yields CASRFSYNEQFF.

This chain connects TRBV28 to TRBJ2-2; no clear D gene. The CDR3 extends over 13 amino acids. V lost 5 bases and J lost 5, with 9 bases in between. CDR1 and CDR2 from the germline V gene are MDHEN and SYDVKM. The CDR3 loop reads CASSRLPTGELFF. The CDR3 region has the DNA TGTGCCAGCAGTCGCCTTCCTACCGGGGAGCTGTTTTTT.

The CDR3 bases are TGTGCCAGCAGCCGGGGCGGGAGACTCGGAGAGACCCAGTACTTC. Its protein is CASSRGGRLGETQYF. The V gene is TRBV14, the J gene TRBJ2-5, with 7 bases lining up with TRBD2. V was clipped by 4 bases and J by 4 bases; unmatched bases: 9. The CDR3 runs to 15 residues. Germline values: CDR1 SGHDN, CDR2 FVKESK.

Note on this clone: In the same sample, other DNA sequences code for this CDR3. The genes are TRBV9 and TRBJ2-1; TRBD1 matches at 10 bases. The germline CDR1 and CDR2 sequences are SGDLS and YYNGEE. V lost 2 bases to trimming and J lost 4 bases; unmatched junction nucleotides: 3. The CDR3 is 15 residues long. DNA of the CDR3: TGTGCCAGCAGCGTGGGGGACAGGGGATACAATGAGCAGTTCTTC. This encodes CASSVGDRGYNEQFF. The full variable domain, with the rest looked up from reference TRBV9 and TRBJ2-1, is DSGVTQTPKHLITATGQRVTLRCSPRSGDLSVYWYQQSLDQGLQFLIQYYNGEERAKGNILERFSAQQFPDLHSELNLSSLELGDSALYFCASSVGDRGYNEQFFGPGTRLTVL.

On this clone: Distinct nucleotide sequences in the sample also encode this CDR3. Here the CDR3 reads CASSLDRGSEKLFF. CDR3 DNA: TGTGCCAGCAGCTTAGACAGGGGGAGCGAAAAACTGTTTTTT. The J gene is TRBJ1-4, the V gene TRBV5-4; 9 positions agree with TRBD1. Germline assignment: CDR1 SGHNT and CDR2 YYREEE (reference sequence). There are 14 residues in the CDR3. Trimming cost V 2 bases and J 8 bases; bases outside gene matches: 4.

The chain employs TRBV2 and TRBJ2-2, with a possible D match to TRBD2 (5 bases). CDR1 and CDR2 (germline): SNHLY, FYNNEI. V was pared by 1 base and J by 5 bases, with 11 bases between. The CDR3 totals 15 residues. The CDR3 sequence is CASSEERTPTGELFF. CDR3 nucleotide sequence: TGTGCCAGCAGTGAAGAAAGGACTCCGACCGGGGAGCTGTTTTTT.